The text below deals with one T cell receptor (beta chain). Study processing details: Reference gene primer amplification gave nucleated cell count estimates. Sequenced by immunoSEQ multiplex PCR; TCRdb stores in-frame clones only, minus some. The V and J calls and clone size are taken from that table; D and trimming were inferred from the DNA. The table records approximately 300,000 clones, roughly nine tenths of them present only once. Participants, about 18 to 100 years old, spanned fewer than 25 US areas. The sample belongs to a study of blood T cell repertoires in COVID-19. V lost 2 bases and J lost 2, with 12 bases in between. The CDR3 consists of 15 residues. Germline V gives CDR1 SEHNR, CDR2 FQNEAQ (reference sequence).

This chain joins TRBV7-9 and TRBJ2-5; D perhaps matches TRBD1 (6 bases). This receptor was identified in a woman in her twenties or thirties who had recovered from COVID-19. Sequencing was performed on PBMCs or T cells enriched from blood (not recorded which). The CDR3 reads CASSLLLGQQETQYF. DNA of the CDR3: TGTGCCAGCAGCTTACTTCTGGGACAACAAGAGACCCAGTACTTC.